This T cell receptor beta chain was recovered during a study of early T cells in non-severe SARS-CoV-2 infection. About the research overall: Sequencing input comprised bulk RNA from unsorted whole blood; chain pairing was not available. Whole-study findings and limits: VDJdb matching favored anti-spike CD8 responses, missing private and CD4 specificities.

Of note for this clonotype: Its antigen is unidentified.

The library protocol tagged individual cDNA molecules with unique molecular identifiers. TCRdb re-called the 5' RACE reads through MiXCR, storing one row per CDR3 protein. The table shows tens of thousands of distinct CDR3 sequences, with about 10% occurring only once. Losses at the gene ends were 2 bases for V and 6 bases for J; bases not matched to a gene: 6. Germline lookup yields CDR1 SQVTM and CDR2 ANQGSEA. This CDR3 is built from 13 residues. Sequencing input: whole blood. The V call is TRBV29-1, the J call TRBJ1-2; 7 bases line up with TRBD1. The sequence was obtained from an adult who was a healthcare worker with PCR-confirmed SARS-CoV-2 infection or an uninfected control (not recorded which). CDR3 sequence reads: CSVEPRDRNGYTF. The CDR3 nucleotides read TGCAGCGTTGAACCCCGGGACAGAAATGGCTACACCTTC.